One and the same sample provided the 15 T cell receptor gamma chains below, sequenced in a study of gamma delta lymphoproliferative disorders and STAT genes. TCRdb re-called clones from the multiplex PCR reads using CATT. The table lists about 2,200 gamma-chain clones, under 10% of them singletons. Genomic DNA from isolated PBMCs served as the sequencing template. The sequenced sample was blood. These TCRs come from a human donor with gamma-delta T-cell large granular lymphocyte leukemia.

Only a few counts were recorded for this clone. The chain joins TRGV5 to TRGJ1 or TRGJ2. Since TCRdb gives no J gene, matching the DNA to germline was used here to assign it. CDR3 length equals 15 residues. V lost 5 bases to trimming and J lost 7 bases; unmatched junction nucleotides: 17. Germline values: CDR1 VINAFY, CDR2 YDVSNSKD. The CDR3 region has the DNA TGTGCCACCTGGGCGGGGGGGGAAAATGCGTATAAGAAACTCTTT. Protein sequence: CATWAGGENAYKKLF.

There are a few counts of this clone. The chain uses TRGV4 and TRGJ1 or TRGJ2. The J gene was not available in TCRdb and was assigned here by matching the DNA to germline segments. CDR1 is EGSTGY, CDR2 YDSYTSSV, per germline. The CDR3 is 12 residues long. V shed 7 bases, J shed 4 bases, and the junction held 7 bases outside the gene matches. In DNA form, the CDR3 reads TGTGCCACCTGTCGGAAGTATTATAAGAAACTCTTT. Protein: CATCRKYYKKLF.

This clone is judged medium-sized. The DNA is left out, because the CDR3 cannot be placed on it with certainty; the CDR3 is given as TCRdb lists it. The V gene was identified as TRGV11, while no J gene was called. TRGV11 carries the ORF label, with uncertain function. The CDR3 length equals 20 residues, ends included. CDR3 in amino acids: CTTVPAGYEVLDSSDWIKTF.

CDR3 region: CATWDAHPANYYKKLF. The CDR3 nucleotides read TGTGCCACCTGGGACGCCCACCCCGCGAATTATTATAAGAAACTCTTT. The V gene is TRGV8, the J gene TRGJ1 or TRGJ2. Assignment of the J gene here rests on matching the DNA to germline, because TCRdb gives none. This CDR3 spans 16 amino acids. From germline, CDR1 is VENAVY and CDR2 YDSYNSRV. Trimming removed 4 bases from V and 0 bases from J; junction bases left unmatched: 12.

The CDR3 loop is CATWDRLSNYYKKLF. CDR3 nucleotide sequence: TGTGCCACCTGGGACAGACTATCGAATTATTATAAGAAACTCTTT. The rearrangement joins TRGV2 to TRGJ1 or TRGJ2. No J gene was available from TCRdb, and it was assigned here by a germline match of the DNA. Germline CDR1 reads EGSNGY; CDR2 reads YDSYNSKV. V shed 3 bases, J shed 0 bases, and the junction held 8 bases outside the gene matches. The CDR3 length is 15 residues.

This rearrangement joins TRGV4 to TRGJ1 or TRGJ2. Assignment of the J gene here rests on matching the DNA to germline, because TCRdb gives none. Per germline, CDR1 EGSTGY and CDR2 YDSYTSSV. This CDR3 contains 18 residues. Trimming removed 2 bases from V and 0 bases from J; junction bases left unmatched: 16. The CDR3 here is CATWDAAYPDSNYYKKLF. The CDR3 region has the DNA TGTGCCACCTGGGATGCCGCCTACCCTGATTCGAATTATTATAAGAAACTCTTT.

This clone is medium-sized in the sample. The J gene is TRGJP1, the V gene TRGV10. TCRdb supplies no J gene; here it was assigned by aligning the nucleotide sequence to germline. TRGV10 is recorded as an ORF, its role being uncertain. The CDR3 sequence is 13 residues long. With 8 bases clipped from V and 10 bases from J, the junction kept 11 bases outside the gene matches. The DNA of the CDR3 is TGTGCTGCGTGGGATCGCCTAATTTGGTTCAAGATATTT. It codes for CAAWDRLIWFKIF.

There are a few counts of this clone. The gene calls are TRGV2 and TRGJ1 or TRGJ2. No J segment appears in TCRdb, so it was assigned here by matching the sequence to germline. Germline values: CDR1 EGSNGY, CDR2 YDSYNSKV. The CDR3 covers 12 residues. With V trimmed by 6 bases and J by 8 bases, 10 bases remained unmatched. CDR3 DNA: TGTGCCACCTGGAGGGTAACCCATAAGAAACTCTTT. It codes for CATWRVTHKKLF.

This clone was detected a few times. The chain carries TRGV9 and TRGJ1 or TRGJ2. TCRdb offers no J gene call, so here the DNA was matched to germline to obtain one. The V and J ends lost 5 bases and 4 bases, in that order; junction bases with no gene match: 8. The CDR3 is made up of 13 amino acids. CDR1 and CDR2 (germline): GITISATS, ISYDGTV (reference sequence). The DNA for the CDR3 is TGTGCCTTGTGGGTAGAAAGGTATTATAAGAAACTCTTT. Encoded protein: CALWVERYYKKLF.

This clone appeared a few times. This sequence joins TRGV8 and TRGJ1 or TRGJ2. The J gene is not listed in TCRdb, so it was assigned here from a DNA match to germline. V gave up 4 bases and J gave up 2 bases; unmatched junction bases: 5. CDR1 and CDR2 (germline): VENAVY, YDSYNSRV. This CDR3 has 13 residues. The CDR3 loop is CATWELHYYKKLF. The CDR3 DNA sequence: TGTGCCACCTGGGAGCTACATTATTATAAGAAACTCTTT.

This clone occurred a few times. This chain links TRGV3 with TRGJ1 or TRGJ2. TCRdb leaves out the J gene; it was filled in here by matching the DNA to germline. The V gene's germline CDR1 is VTNTFY and CDR2 YDVSTARD (reference sequence). CDR3 length equals 14 residues. Losses at the gene ends were 0 bases for V and 3 bases for J; bases not matched to a gene: 5. Here the CDR3 reads CATWDRPLYYKKLF. The CDR3 DNA sequence: TGTGCCACCTGGGACAGGCCCCTTTATTATAAGAAACTCTTT.

The genes are TRGV4 and TRGJ1 or TRGJ2. The J gene was missing in TCRdb and was found by matching the end of the DNA to germline. Germline V gene lookup returns CDR1 EGSTGY and CDR2 YDSYTSSV. V lost 8 bases and J lost 12; bases outside the gene matches: 7. The CDR3 is made up of 9 amino acids. The CDR3 region is CATFVRKLF. The CDR3 DNA follows: TGTGCCACCTTTGTCAGGAAACTCTTT.

This clone counts as medium-sized. The limits of the CDR3 on the DNA are not certain, so only TCRdb's listed CDR3 is given. CDR3: CTTVPAGLGTPNYYKKLF. The V gene reported is TRGV11; the J gene is uncalled. TRGV11 is an ORF, and what it does is uncertain. Inclusive of both ends, the CDR3 amounts to 18 amino acids.

J is TRGJ1 or TRGJ2 and V is TRGV3. No J gene was available from TCRdb, and it was assigned here by a germline match of the DNA. Germline V CDR1 and CDR2: VTNTFY, YDVSTARD (reference sequence). This CDR3 spans 18 amino acids. With 0 bases clipped from V and 2 bases from J, the junction kept 16 bases outside the gene matches. CDR3: CATWDRHSNSWDYYKKLF. The CDR3 DNA sequence: TGTGCCACCTGGGACAGGCACTCAAATTCCTGGGATTATTATAAGAAACTCTTT.

This clone was detected a few times. V usage is TRGV8 and J usage is TRGJ1 or TRGJ2. TCRdb lists no J gene, so it was determined here by aligning the DNA to germline. The CDR3 spans 12 residues. The germline V gene has CDR1 VENAVY and CDR2 YDSYNSRV. Trimming cost V 5 bases and J 3 bases; bases outside gene matches: 4. CDR3 residues: CATWATYYKKLF. DNA of the CDR3: TGTGCCACCTGGGCCACTTATTATAAGAAACTCTTT.